One sample yielded the 9 T cell receptor beta chains listed below, sequenced in a study of blood T cell repertoires in COVID-19. The protocol was immunoSEQ multiplex PCR, while the TCRdb copy is restricted to in-frame clones and leaves out a portion. This sample has some 150,000 clones, with more than 70% found just once. Material for sequencing was peripheral blood. These receptors were obtained from a man aged 55 to 69 with active or convalescent COVID-19.

This clone was found many times. V is TRBV19 and J is TRBJ2-1; D unresolved. This CDR3 is 14 amino acids long. The germline V and J ends were trimmed by 5 bases and 9 bases, with 17 bases remaining between them. Germline CDR1 is LNHDA and CDR2 is SQIVND (reference sequence). This CDR3 reads CASSSMVTVVEQFF. In nucleotides, the CDR3 is TGTGCCAGTAGTTCTATGGTCACGGTAGTTGAGCAGTTCTTC.

This chain links TRBV6-5 with TRBJ1-2; 9 bases map to TRBD1. The CDR3 length is 14 residues. J was trimmed by 8 bases and V by 1 base; bases with no gene match: 5. Germline lookup yields CDR1 MNHEY and CDR2 SVGAGI. The CDR3 protein is CASSYLGQGWGYTF. The CDR3 DNA is TGTGCCAGCAGTTACTTGGGACAGGGCTGGGGCTACACCTTC.

The genes are TRBV28 and TRBJ2-5, with 7 bases lining up with TRBD1. CDR3 size: 16 residues. V lost 2 bases and J lost 3; bases outside the gene matches: 9. The germline V gene encodes CDR1 MDHEN and CDR2 SYDVKM. The CDR3 reads CASSLGVGTAEETQYF. The CDR3 bases are TGTGCCAGCAGTTTAGGAGTAGGGACAGCTGAAGAGACCCAGTACTTC.

The chain is built from TRBV19 and TRBJ1-1; possible D gene TRBD1, 6 bases. Trimming pared 7 bases from V and 0 bases from J, leaving 9 bases between. The CDR3 sequence is 13 residues long. CDR1 is LNHDA and CDR2 is SQIVND in the germline V gene (reference sequence). The CDR3 spells CASKTGLNTEAFF. CDR3 nucleotide sequence: TGTGCCAGTAAAACAGGGCTGAACACTGAAGCTTTCTTT. Combining the CDR3 with reference TRBV19 and TRBJ1-1 gives the whole variable domain DGGITQSPKYLFRKEGQNVTLSCEQNLNHDAMYWYRQDPGQGLRLIYYSQIVNDFQKGDIAEGYSVSREKKESFPLTVTSAQKNPTAFYLCASKTGLNTEAFFGQGTRLTVV.

The V and J genes are TRBV2 and TRBJ1-5; D may be TRBD1 (6 bases). Germline V gene data show CDR1 as SNHLY and CDR2 as FYNNEI. The ends were cut back, 6 bases at V and 3 bases at J, with 18 bases in the middle. The CDR3 length is 16 residues. The CDR3 DNA is TGTGCCAGCAGGGATGTTGCCGGACAGCTCAATCAGCCCCAGCATTTT. Translated, it gives CASRDVAGQLNQPQHF.

The chain couples TRBV7-3 to TRBJ2-3; D possibly corresponds to TRBD2 (5 bases). V dropped 5 bases and J dropped 8 bases, with 23 bases sitting between them. The CDR3 has 16 amino acids. CDR1 SGHTA and CDR2 FQGTGA come from the germline V gene. The CDR3 coding sequence is TGTGCCAGCAGCCCCTTGCCGGGCCCGAGCGGCGGTACGCAGTATTTT. Encoded protein: CASSPLPGPSGGTQYF.

This clone was detected once. The chain joins TRBV4-3 to TRBJ2-5; 10 nucleotides match TRBD2. V shed 1 base, J shed 7 bases, and the junction held 9 bases outside the gene matches. Germline loops: CDR1 LGHNA, CDR2 YSLEER. This CDR3 has 16 residues. CDR3: CASSQGSGRGPWTQYF. The CDR3 nucleotides read TGCGCCAGCAGCCAAGGCAGCGGGAGGGGTCCCTGGACCCAGTACTTC.

The genes are TRBV11-2 and TRBJ2-2, with a tentative D call TRBD1 (5 bases). The CDR3 covers 13 residues. CDR1 is SGHAT and CDR2 is FQNNGV in the germline V gene. Trimming shortened V by 1 base and J by 6 bases, and 6 bases separated the two germline ends. As DNA, the CDR3 is TGTGCCAGCAGCTTAGGGGGCTCCGGGGAGCTGTTTTTT. Translated, it gives CASSLGGSGELFF.

This chain links TRBV20-1 with TRBJ2-7, with unresolved D. The CDR3 has 11 residues. Trimming pared 2 bases from V and 1 base from J, leaving 3 bases between. Looked up from germline, CDR1 is DFQATT and CDR2 is SNEGSKA (reference sequence). CDR3 residues: CSARQSYEQYF. CDR3 coding DNA: TGCAGTGCTAGACAATCCTACGAGCAGTACTTC.